This TCR beta chain derives from a study of shared clonotypes between healthy human individuals. Germline V lookup: CDR1 MNHEY, CDR2 SMNVEV (reference sequence). The junction had 2 bases not matched to a gene; V was cut back by 0 bases and J by 6 bases. The CDR3 has 15 amino acids. Measured with immunoSEQ multiplex PCR; TCRdb has only the in-frame clones, and not every one. Seen here are hundreds of thousands of clones, 95% to 96% observed once, and the top ten hold 0.11%. Positive CCR7 selection of CD45RO-negative cells yielded the naive CD8 cells, and terminally differentiated effector memory CD45RA+ cells were excluded. Caucasian adults residing in Nashville, Tennessee made up all the donors.

The specimen was naive CD8+ T cells sorted from blood. This TCR derives from a woman aged 30 to 39 in good health. The rearrangement links TRBV27 to TRBJ2-2; 9 nucleotides agree with TRBD1. CDR3 in DNA: TGTGCCAGCAGTTTATCGGGACAGGGCCCCGGGGAGCTGTTTTTT. It is translated as CASSLSGQGPGELFF.